The 23 T cell receptor beta chains listed next were all sequenced from one sample in a study of cytomegalovirus exposure and HLA in healthy donors. PCR primers comprised 60 Vbeta and 13 Jbeta primers. The method was immunoSEQ multiplex PCR; TCRdb's version includes in-frame clones alone and lacks a portion of them. The table lists 150,000 to 200,000 clones, over 75% of them singletons, with about 2.5% in the top ten. The specimen sequenced was PBMCs. These receptors came from a male donor in good health and CMV-seronegative.

V usage is TRBV6-5 and J usage is TRBJ2-7; D perhaps matches TRBD1 (6 bases). V lost 2 bases to trimming and J lost 3 bases, with 8 bases between them. The CDR3 has 13 residues. Per germline, CDR1 MNHEY and CDR2 SVGAGI. CDR3 nucleotide sequence: TGTGCCAGCAGTTACAGGGACAACTACGAGCAGTACTTC. It translates to CASSYRDNYEQYF.

The rearrangement joins TRBV19 to TRBJ2-7; TRBD1 agrees at 9 bases. Germline CDR1 is LNHDA and CDR2 is SQIVND (reference sequence). With 6 bases clipped from V and 2 bases from J, the junction kept 5 bases outside the gene matches. The CDR3 length is 14 residues. CDR3 bases: TGTGCCAGTAGGCGGACAGGGGAAGCCTACGAGCAGTACTTC. It yields the protein CASRRTGEAYEQYF.

This clone showed up just a few times. The gene calls are TRBV4-1 and TRBJ1-6, with TRBD1 matching 7 bases. The CDR3 consists of 15 residues. Germline CDR1 MGHRA, CDR2 YSYEKL. V dropped 4 bases and J dropped 7; count of bases not matched to a gene: 7. CDR3 protein: CASSRRQGSNSPLHF. The CDR3 nucleotides are TGCGCCAGCAGCCGGCGACAGGGATCAAATTCACCCCTCCACTTT.

This chain uses TRBV5-6 with TRBJ1-5; D may be TRBD1 (5 bases). Germline lookup yields CDR1 SGHDT and CDR2 YYEEEE. V lost 2 bases and J 4 bases, leaving 7 bases between the germline ends. This CDR3 contains 13 residues. The CDR3: CASSLTGNQPQHF. The CDR3 region has the DNA TGTGCCAGCAGCTTAACAGGAAATCAGCCCCAGCATTTT.

This sequence joins TRBV2 and TRBJ1-1, with D maybe TRBD1 (5 bases). The CDR3 length is 11 residues. Germline CDR1 reads SNHLY; CDR2 reads FYNNEI. The CDR3: CGGGRDTEAFF. The CDR3 DNA sequence: TGTGGGGGGGGACGGGACACTGAAGCTTTCTTT.

The gene calls are TRBV7-8 and TRBJ1-3; D ambiguous. CDR3 length equals 14 residues. CDR1 and CDR2 from the germline V gene are SGHVS and FQNEAQ. V was clipped by 5 bases and J by 2 bases, with 10 bases between them. CDR3 DNA sequence: TGTGCCAGCAGCCCCACGAGAACTGGAAACACCATATATTTT. It translates to CASSPTRTGNTIYF.

The chain links TRBV18 to TRBJ2-2; 9 bases align to TRBD1. Germline V gene sequence: CDR1 KGHSH, CDR2 LQKENI. The CDR3 has 18 amino acids. With 6 bases clipped from V and 6 bases from J, the junction kept 17 bases outside the gene matches. CDR3: CASSRDLTGTGFPGELFF. The CDR3 DNA reads as TGTGCCAGCTCGCGCGATTTAACCGGGACAGGGTTCCCCGGGGAGCTGTTTTTT.

The V gene is TRBV30, the J gene TRBJ1-5; the D gene is possibly TRBD1 (6 bases). This CDR3 has 12 amino acids. V dropped 8 bases and J dropped 6 bases, with 14 bases sitting between them. The germline V gene has CDR1 GTSNPN and CDR2 SVGIG (reference sequence). CDR3 protein: CAQGQGGQPQHF. The CDR3 DNA follows: TGTGCCCAGGGGCAGGGTGGTCAGCCCCAGCATTTT.

This chain uses TRBV5-1 with TRBJ2-2; 14 positions match TRBD2. J was trimmed by 2 bases and V by 1 base; bases with no gene match: 4. CDR3 length: 18 amino acids. Looked up from germline, CDR1 is SGHRS and CDR2 is YFSETQ. CDR3 bases: TGCGCCAGCAGCTTGCAAGGGACTAGCGGGGGTAACACCGGGGAGCTGTTTTTT. It translates to CASSLQGTSGGNTGELFF.

The rearrangement uses TRBV16 and TRBJ1-2; 7 nucleotides align to TRBD1. The V and J ends lost 4 bases and 10 bases, in that order; junction bases with no gene match: 12. Germline CDR1 KGHSY, CDR2 FQNENV. The CDR3 length is 14 residues. The chain's CDR3 is CASSLIGETGFYTF. The CDR3 DNA sequence: TGTGCCAGCAGCCTTATTGGGGAGACAGGGTTCTACACCTTC.

Points on this clone: Other nucleotide sequences from this sample produce the same CDR3. V gene TRBV5-1 combines with J gene TRBJ1-4, with D possibly matching TRBD1 (6 bases). The CDR3 length is 14 residues. Trimming removed 2 bases at V and 5 bases at J, with 10 bases between. Germline-derived CDR1 and CDR2 are SGHRS and YFSETQ. The CDR3 bases are TGCGCCAGCAGCTTAGGGGGATTAAATGAAAAACTGTTTTTT. It is translated as CASSLGGLNEKLFF.

This clone was observed a few times. The rearrangement joins TRBV18 to TRBJ2-5; TRBD2 is a possible D gene (6 bases). Germline V gene sequence: CDR1 KGHSH, CDR2 LQKENI. With 3 bases removed from V and 1 base from J, the gap between germline ends came to 9 bases. The CDR3 sequence is 14 residues long. The chain's CDR3 is CASSPGRIQETQYF. CDR3 DNA: TGTGCCAGCTCACCCGGGAGAATCCAAGAGACCCAGTACTTC.

The chain couples TRBV10-2 to TRBJ1-1, with 10 bases matching TRBD1. This CDR3 contains 15 residues. Germline CDR1 is WSHSY and CDR2 is SAAADI. The J segment lost 5 bases and the V segment lost 6 bases, leaving 9 bases of the junction unmatched. The CDR3 DNA follows: TGCGCCAGCAGGGAGACAGGGGGCAGGAGTACTGAAGCTTTCTTT. Its translation: CASRETGGRSTEAFF.

The chain links TRBV11-2 to TRBJ1-1, with no clear D. Trimming shortened V by 1 base and J by 8 bases, and 11 bases separated the two germline ends. The CDR3 consists of 13 residues. In germline, CDR1 is SGHAT, CDR2 FQNNGV. The CDR3 loop is CASSLVYTAEAFF. As DNA, the CDR3 is TGTGCCAGCAGCTTAGTATACACAGCCGAAGCTTTCTTT.

The chain employs TRBV5-1 and TRBJ1-1; D might be TRBD1 (5 bases). Trimming left V 6 bases short and J 5 bases short, with 11 bases between. CDR1 is SGHRS and CDR2 is YFSETQ in the germline V gene. The CDR3 spans 12 residues. The CDR3 region has the DNA TGCGCCAGCAAGCAGGGTAGAACTGAAGCTTTCTTT. It translates to CASKQGRTEAFF.

The CDR3 bases are TGTGCCAGCATGGGGACAGGGGGCGCGGATGGGGCCAACGTCCTGACTTTC. Translation: CASMGTGGADGANVLTF. This chain connects TRBV25-1 to TRBJ2-6; 12 nucleotides agree with TRBD1. CDR3 length: 17 amino acids. CDR1 is MGHDK and CDR2 is SYGVNS in the germline V gene. V lost 7 bases, J lost 3 bases, and 7 bases stayed unmatched.

The rearrangement joins TRBV7-2 to TRBJ1-1; 7 positions match TRBD1. Trimming removed 2 bases from V and 4 bases from J; junction bases left unmatched: 7. Germline V gives CDR1 SGHTA, CDR2 FQGNSA. This CDR3 region has 15 residues. CDR3 in amino acids: CASSLQGGTTTEAFF. In nucleotides, the CDR3 is TGTGCCAGCAGCTTACAGGGGGGAACAACCACTGAAGCTTTCTTT.

In regard to this clone: Other DNA sequences of this sample code for an identical CDR3. In DNA form, the CDR3 reads TGCGCCAGCAGCTTTGGGGGCGGGGGCGAGCAGTACTTC. Translated, it gives CASSFGGGGEQYF. V gene TRBV5-1 combines with J gene TRBJ2-7, with D perhaps matching TRBD2 (7 bases). V was trimmed by 2 bases and J by 6 bases, leaving 12 bases between them. CDR1 SGHRS and CDR2 YFSETQ come from the germline V gene. The CDR3 is made up of 13 amino acids.

The chain recombines TRBV9 with TRBJ1-1, with TRBD1 matching over 10 bases. CDR1 SGDLS and CDR2 YYNGEE come from the germline V gene. Unmatched junction bases numbered 9, after V lost 2 bases and J lost 2 bases. CDR3 length equals 17 residues. CDR3 protein: CASSVRGTGAFNTEAFF. Written as DNA, the CDR3 is TGTGCCAGCAGCGTGCGAGGGACAGGGGCCTTCAACACTGAAGCTTTCTTT.

This clone was counted once. The V gene is TRBV6-1, the J gene TRBJ2-7; tentative D call: TRBD2 (5 bases). There are 16 residues in the CDR3. Germline V gene data show CDR1 as MNHNS and CDR2 as SASEGT. With 4 bases removed from V and 3 bases from J, the gap between germline ends came to 19 bases. CDR3 in amino acids: CASSGGRRTASYEQYF. CDR3 in DNA: TGTGCCAGCAGTGGTGGTAGGAGGACTGCTAGCTACGAGCAGTACTTC.

A word on this clone: At one boundary the junction diverges from the germline segment, which might be a read error. This chain joins TRBV6-5 and TRBJ1-2; D not resolved. The CDR3 totals 13 residues. Germline lookup yields CDR1 MNHEY and CDR2 SVGAGI. The CDR3 coding sequence is TGTGCCAGCAGTATGGCGAGTAACTATGGCTACACCTTT. It codes for CASSMASNYGYTF.

This clone was found a few times. The V call is TRBV7-9, the J call TRBJ2-1, with D perhaps matching TRBD2 (5 bases). Trimming removed 5 bases from V and 6 bases from J, with 14 bases in between. The germline gives CDR1 SEHNR, CDR2 FQNEAQ (reference sequence). The length of the CDR3 is 14 residues. The CDR3 is CASSAGDRVNEQFF. The DNA for the CDR3 is TGTGCCAGCAGCGCCGGGGATAGGGTCAATGAGCAGTTCTTC. Full variable domain (remainder filled in from reference TRBV7-9 and TRBJ2-1): DTGVSQNPRHKITKRGQNVTFRCDPISEHNRLYWYRQTLGQGPEFLTYFQNEAQLEKSRLLSDRFSAERPKGSFSTLEIQRTEQGDSAMYLCASSAGDRVNEQFFGPGTRLTVL.

The chain couples TRBV2 to TRBJ1-6; a weak D match, TRBD1 (6 bases). The germline V and J ends were trimmed by 8 bases and 10 bases, with 15 bases remaining between them. The CDR3 length is 13 residues. Germline CDR1 reads SNHLY; CDR2 reads FYNNEI. CDR3 sequence reads: CASGGGPDSPLHF. The CDR3 DNA reads TGTGCCAGCGGGGGGGGCCCCGACTCACCCCTCCACTTT. Full variable domain (rest looked up from reference TRBV2 and TRBJ1-6): EPEVTQTPSHQVTQMGQEVILRCVPISNHLYFYWYRQILGQKVEFLVSFYNNEISEKSEIFDDQFSVERPDGSNFTLKIRSTKLEDSAMYFCASGGGPDSPLHFGNGTRLTVT.